This TCR beta chain was retrieved from a study of T cells after yellow fever vaccination. Germline V gene sequence: CDR1 MGHRA, CDR2 YSYEKL. CDR3 size: 15 residues. V shed 1 base and J shed 5 bases, with 14 bases lying between them. TCRdb processed the 5' RACE reads anew with MiXCR; each CDR3 protein has one entry. The data contain 250,000 to 400,000 distinct CDR3 sequences, roughly 4.3% of them singletons. Whole-study findings and limits: Subsequent booster samples again held most clones from primary vaccination (96% CD4, about 86% CD8). The presence of abundant clonotypes contaminating from the bulk population was possible in FACS-sorted repertoires.

This clonotype turned up a few times. Its specificity is not known. The source was PBMCs, collected 5 days after the yellow fever booster vaccination. The receptor comes from a man younger than 35 who received the YFV17D yellow fever vaccine. The chain joins TRBV4-1 to TRBJ1-1; tentative D call: TRBD1 (6 bases). The CDR3 protein is CASSQVPGHKTEAFF. For the CDR3, the DNA is TGCGCCAGCAGCCAAGTCCCGGGACACAAAACTGAAGCTTTCTTT.